This is a list of T cell receptor beta chains from one sample in a study of T cells after yellow fever vaccination. TCRdb ran MiXCR on the 5' RACE reads and lists one entry per CDR3 protein. The data hold 500,000 to 650,000 distinct CDR3 sequences, with 13% observed a single time. This specimen consisted of PBMCs, obtained on the day of the yellow fever booster vaccination. These receptors originate from a man aged 25-45 years who received the YFV17D yellow fever vaccine. Both conserved end residues are part of each CDR3. Each record gives: D gene, clone size, V gene, CDR3 length, J gene, CDR3 protein, CDR3 DNA. D genes are given only for firm matches. Clone size appears in some rows only: once, few, many, or a class for an expanded clone.

D: NA; size: many; V: TRBV15; length: 13; J: TRBJ2-1; CDR3: CATSRDQAMPQFF; DNA: TGTGCCACCAGCAGAGATCAGGCGATGCCGCAGTTCTTC
D: TRBD1; size: few; V: TRBV20-1; length: 14; J: TRBJ2-5; CDR3: CSAQAPDRGETQYF; DNA: TGCAGTGCACAAGCCCCAGACAGGGGAGAGACCCAGTACTTC
D: NA; size: NA; V: TRBV7-2; length: 13; J: TRBJ1-1; CDR3: CASSLVRETEAFF; DNA: TGTGCCAGCAGCTTAGTTCGGGAGACTGAAGCTTTCTTT
D: NA; size: few; V: TRBV18; length: 14; J: TRBJ2-7; CDR3: CASDKGGTPSEQYF; DNA: TGTGCCAGCGACAAGGGGGGGACCCCCTCCGAGCAGTACTTC
D: TRBD2; size: NA; V: TRBV29-1; length: 16; J: TRBJ2-1; CDR3: CSVGGTGLAGVREQFF; DNA: TGCAGCGTTGGGGGGACGGGACTAGCGGGAGTTCGTGAGCAGTTCTTC
D: NA; size: few; V: TRBV29-1; length: 11; J: TRBJ2-5; CDR3: CSALAGETQYF; DNA: TGCAGCGCCTTAGCCGGGGAGACCCAGTACTTC
D: NA; size: NA; V: TRBV30; length: 13; J: TRBJ1-6; CDR3: CAWSLRDNSPLHF; DNA: TGTGCCTGGAGTTTGCGGGATAATTCACCCCTCCACTTT
D: TRBD2; size: NA; V: TRBV7-2; length: 18; J: TRBJ2-7; CDR3: CASSLGPLGTGGPLEQYF; DNA: TGTGCCAGCAGCTTAGGGCCCCTGGGGACGGGAGGCCCCCTCGAGCAGTACTTC
D: NA; size: NA; V: TRBV24-1; length: 14; J: TRBJ2-2; CDR3: CATSDFQRTGELFF; DNA: TGTGCCACCAGTGATTTTCAAAGGACCGGGGAGCTGTTTTTT
D: NA; size: NA; V: TRBV4-3; length: 15; J: TRBJ1-1; CDR3: CASSQGGQGNTEAFF; DNA: TGCGCCAGCAGCCAAGGTGGGCAGGGGAACACTGAAGCTTTCTTT
D: TRBD2; size: NA; V: TRBV7-2; length: 15; J: TRBJ2-3; CDR3: CASTEGLARTDTQYF; DNA: TGTGCCAGCACCGAGGGACTAGCGAGGACAGATACGCAGTATTTT
D: TRBD2; size: NA; V: TRBV3-1; length: 18; J: TRBJ2-5; CDR3: CASSRLAGPRDIQETQYF; DNA: TGTGCCAGCAGCCGACTAGCGGGCCCACGAGATATACAAGAGACCCAGTACTTC
D: NA; size: NA; V: TRBV10-2; length: 15; J: TRBJ1-1; CDR3: CASSEAGPVNTEAFF; DNA: TGCGCCAGCAGTGAGGCAGGGCCAGTGAACACTGAAGCTTTCTTT
D: NA; size: few; V: TRBV7-2; length: 15; J: TRBJ1-2; CDR3: CASSFDKGFVGGYTF; DNA: TGTGCCAGCAGCTTCGACAAGGGTTTTGTCGGCGGCTACACCTTC
D: NA; size: NA; V: TRBV3-1; length: 15; J: TRBJ1-3; CDR3: CASSEIGVSGNTIYF; DNA: TGTGCCAGCAGCGAGATTGGTGTCTCTGGAAACACCATATATTTT
D: NA; size: few; V: TRBV12-3/TRBV12-4; length: 12; J: TRBJ1-5; CDR3: CASTEGVQPQHF; DNA: TGTGCCAGCACCGAAGGGGTTCAGCCCCAGCATTTT
D: TRBD2; size: NA; V: TRBV7-2; length: 15; J: TRBJ2-7; CDR3: CASTTLAGSSYEQYF; DNA: TGTGCCAGCACCACACTAGCGGGGAGCTCCTACGAGCAGTACTTC
D: NA; size: NA; V: TRBV4-3; length: 13; J: TRBJ2-7; CDR3: CASSQEWGYEQYF; DNA: TGCGCCAGCAGCCAAGAGTGGGGCTACGAGCAGTACTTC
D: NA; size: few; V: TRBV6-1; length: 17; J: TRBJ2-6; CDR3: CASRQGKTSSGANVLTF; DNA: TGTGCCAGCAGGCAAGGGAAGACAAGCTCTGGGGCCAACGTCCTGACTTTC
D: TRBD2; size: few; V: TRBV4-2; length: 17; J: TRBJ2-3; CDR3: CASSQEIGREGTDTQYF; DNA: TGTGCCAGCAGCCAAGAAATCGGACGGGAGGGAACAGATACGCAGTATTTT
D: TRBD1; size: many; V: TRBV29-1; length: 15; J: TRBJ2-3; CDR3: CSVSWGQGLGDTQYF; DNA: TGCAGCGTTTCTTGGGGACAGGGGCTGGGAGATACGCAGTATTTT
D: NA; size: NA; V: TRBV27; length: 14; J: TRBJ2-3; CDR3: CASSLRRALDTQYF; DNA: TGTGCCAGCAGTTTACGAAGGGCGCTCGATACGCAGTATTTT
D: NA; size: NA; V: TRBV27; length: 12; J: TRBJ1-1; CDR3: CPSGTGNTEAFF; DNA: TGTCCCAGCGGTACGGGGAACACTGAAGCTTTCTTT
D: NA; size: few; V: TRBV29-1; length: 14; J: TRBJ2-4; CDR3: CSVRRGPSEVIQYF; DNA: TGCAGCGTTCGGAGGGGGCCGAGCGAGGTCATTCAGTACTTC
D: TRBD2; size: few; V: TRBV7-7; length: 14; J: TRBJ2-5; CDR3: CASSLRTSGETQYF; DNA: TGTGCTAGCAGCTTAAGGACTAGCGGGGAGACCCAGTACTTC
D: NA; size: NA; V: TRBV5-1; length: 15; J: TRBJ2-2; CDR3: CASTVGSGNTGELFF; DNA: TGCGCCAGCACCGTTGGAAGCGGGAACACCGGGGAGCTGTTTTTT